One and the same sample provided the 5 T cell receptor beta chains below, sequenced in a study of blood T cell repertoires in COVID-19. Profiling relied on immunoSEQ multiplex PCR, and the TCRdb table lists in-frame clones only, not all of them. This sample has tens of thousands of clones, with roughly 86% found just once. What was sequenced was peripheral blood. Every receptor here comes from a human donor with acute or convalescent COVID-19. The donor label of this sample is uncertain.

This chain uses TRBV10-2 with TRBJ2-1, with 11 bases identical to TRBD1. Germline V gene data show CDR1 as WSHSY and CDR2 as SAAADI. The CDR3 loop spans 13 amino acids. Trimming removed 3 bases from V and 12 bases from J; junction bases left unmatched: 4. CDR3 in DNA: TGCGCCAGCAGTGATAGGGGACAGGGGGGGCAGTTCTTC. It specifies CASSDRGQGGQFF.

The chain joins TRBV7-9 to TRBJ1-5, with a weak D call TRBD1 (5 bases). Trimming shortened V by 1 base and J by 7 bases, and 11 bases separated the two germline ends. Germline V lookup: CDR1 SEHNR, CDR2 FQNEAQ (reference sequence). This CDR3 has 14 amino acids. CDR3 sequence: CASSLDSGNQPQHF. The CDR3 coding sequence is TGTGCCAGCAGCTTAGATTCAGGGAACCAGCCCCAGCATTTT.

V usage is TRBV3-1 (or the pseudogene TRBV3-2) and J usage is TRBJ1-4; D is possibly TRBD1 (6 bases). CDR1 and CDR2 from the germline V gene are LGHDT and YNNKEL (reference sequence). The CDR3 is made up of 15 amino acids. V gave up 7 bases and J gave up 7 bases, with 19 bases separating them. The CDR3 sequence: CASTFAGAAGEKLFF. The CDR3 DNA reads as TGTGCCAGCACCTTCGCAGGGGCGGCTGGTGAAAAACTGTTTTTT.

The J gene is TRBJ2-1, the V gene TRBV2, with 8 bases that match TRBD1. Germline values: CDR1 SNHLY, CDR2 FYNNEI. There are 15 residues in the CDR3. J was trimmed by 8 bases and V by 1 base; bases with no gene match: 7. The CDR3 nucleotides read TGTGCCAGCAGTGAAGAAAGAGGACAGGGCGATGAGCAGTTCTTC. Residues: CASSEERGQGDEQFF.

The rearrangement uses TRBV7-8 and TRBJ1-2; 12 bases match TRBD1. The CDR3 has 16 residues. Germline CDR1 and CDR2: SGHVS and FQNEAQ. V gave up 4 bases and J gave up 2 bases; unmatched junction bases: 5. The CDR3 DNA follows: TGTGCCAGCAGCTCGGGACAGGGGGCGAGGAACTATGGCTACACCTTC. It codes for CASSSGQGARNYGYTF. The full variable domain, completed using reference TRBV7-8 and TRBJ1-2, is GAGVSQSPRYKVAKRGQDVALRCDPISGHVSLFWYQQALGQGPEFLTYFQNEAQLDKSGLPSDRFFAERPEGSVSTLKIQRTQQEDSAVYLCASSSGQGARNYGYTFGSGTRLTVV.